This entry lists 4 T cell receptor beta chains sequenced from one sample in a study of T cell repertoires in cytomegalovirus infection. TCRdb processed the reads anew with MiXCR; each CDR3 protein has one entry. The repertoire holds around 260,000 distinct CDR3 sequences, under 30% seen once, with around 14% in the top ten. The source material was PBMCs. These receptors all stem from a human donor in good health (CMV status not recorded). Some clones in this sample may be carry-over from other donors' samples.

This clonotype has just a few counts. The chain couples TRBV6-2 or TRBV6-3 to TRBJ1-1, with D possibly TRBD1 on 5 matching bases. V lost 7 bases, J lost 8 bases, and 14 bases lay in between. The CDR3 has 12 residues. The germline gives CDR1 MNHEY, CDR2 SVGEGT. CDR3 DNA: TGTGCCAGCACCCGGGACTACCGGGAAGCTTTCTTT. Residues: CASTRDYREAFF.

The chain couples TRBV20-1 to TRBJ1-4; D is unclear. The CDR3 consists of 14 residues. The germline CDR1 and CDR2 sequences are DFQATT and SNEGSKA (reference sequence). Trimming stripped 3 bases from V and 0 bases from J, with 8 bases between. Here the CDR3 DNA reads TGCAGTGCTAGTTTCGGAGCAACTAATGAAAAACTGTTTTTT. It is translated as CSASFGATNEKLFF.

The table lists this clonotype with many counts. The chain employs TRBV7-6 and TRBJ2-5; 8 positions match TRBD1. CDR1 is SGHVS and CDR2 is FNYEAQ in the germline V gene. V lost 2 bases, J lost 5 bases, and 10 bases stayed unmatched. This CDR3 contains 16 residues. This chain's CDR3 is CASSLSPRTGKETQYF. CDR3 coding DNA: TGTGCCAGCAGCTTATCCCCCCGGACAGGGAAGGAGACCCAGTACTTC. The full variable domain, its missing parts supplied by reference TRBV7-6 and TRBJ2-5, is GAGVSQSPRYKVTKRGQDVALRCDPISGHVSLYWYRQALGQGPEFLTYFNYEAQQDKSGLPNDRFSAERPEGSISTLTIQRTEQRDSAMYRCASSLSPRTGKETQYFGPGTRLLVL.

This sequence joins TRBV12-3 or TRBV12-4 and TRBJ2-4, with D possibly being TRBD2 (5 bases). Trimming pared 6 bases from V and 3 bases from J, leaving 9 bases between. The CDR3 length is 13 residues. DNA of the CDR3: TGTGCCAGCAGGGGGAGCGGCAAAAACATTCAGTACTTC. Translating it yields CASRGSGKNIQYF.